These 31 T cell receptor beta chains originate from one sample sequenced in a study of graft-versus-host responses after intestinal transplantation. Profiled with immunoSEQ multiplex PCR; TCRdb holds only in-frame clones, not every one. The table has some 15,000 clones, 30% to 40% seen once; the top ten hold about 3.5%. This specimen consisted of alloreactive CD4+ T cells from a mixed lymphocyte reaction culture, obtained before intestinal transplant. Noted subset: CFSE-low proliferating T cells sorted from roughly 6-day pre-transplant mixed lymphocyte reaction (GvH or HvG direction). Every receptor here comes from a human patient who received an intestinal transplant.

The chain is built from TRBV29-1 and TRBJ2-7, with D possibly matching TRBD2 (6 bases). Germline lookup yields CDR1 SQVTM and CDR2 ANQGSEA. V was shortened by 1 base and J by 0 bases, with 7 bases between the two germline ends. The CDR3 extends over 13 amino acids. CDR3 region: CSVEGGNSYEQYF. Written as DNA, the CDR3 is TGCAGCGTTGAAGGCGGGAACTCCTACGAGCAGTACTTC.

The chain couples TRBV30 to TRBJ1-6; D gene ambiguous. Trimming shortened V by 3 bases and J by 7 bases, and 7 bases separated the two germline ends. Looked up from germline, CDR1 is GTSNPN and CDR2 is SVGIG (reference sequence). The CDR3 extends over 12 amino acids. CDR3 in DNA: TGTGCCTGGAGCCTCCAAAATTCACCCCTCCACTTT. Amino acids: CAWSLQNSPLHF.

V is TRBV7-9 and J is TRBJ1-5; TRBD1 aligns across 7 bases. The junction had 6 bases not matched to a gene; V was cut back by 5 bases and J by 2 bases. The CDR3 consists of 15 residues. CDR1 is SEHNR, CDR2 FQNEAQ, per germline (reference sequence). CDR3 sequence: CASSPTGKGNQPQHF. In DNA form, the CDR3 reads TGTGCCAGCAGCCCGACAGGGAAGGGCAATCAGCCCCAGCATTTT.

The chain has TRBV27 and TRBJ1-1, with unresolved D. CDR1 is MNHEY and CDR2 is SMNVEV in the germline V gene (reference sequence). The CDR3 consists of 14 residues. Trimming stripped 8 bases from V and 5 bases from J, with 18 bases between. CDR3 coding DNA: TGTGCCAGCTGGACCACCGGGTTGGGGACTGAAGCTTTCTTT. This sequence encodes CASWTTGLGTEAFF.

The chain uses TRBV27 and TRBJ1-3; weak D call: TRBD1 (6 bases). There are 16 residues in the CDR3. Trimming shortened V by 2 bases and J by 2 bases, and 13 bases separated the two germline ends. CDR1 MNHEY and CDR2 SMNVEV come from the germline V gene (reference sequence). CDR3 bases: TGTGCCAGCAGTTTACGAGGGGGGACCCCTGGAAACACCATATATTTT. It is translated as CASSLRGGTPGNTIYF.

The chain couples TRBV7-3 to TRBJ1-6; 8 bases map to TRBD1. Trimming cost V 2 bases and J 11 bases; bases outside gene matches: 5. Germline values: CDR1 SGHTA, CDR2 FQGTGA. The CDR3 extends over 14 amino acids. This CDR3 is CASSLGYRGAPLHF. The CDR3 bases are TGTGCCAGCAGCTTAGGGTACAGGGGGGCACCCCTCCACTTT. The full variable domain, in which reference TRBV7-3 and TRBJ1-6 provide the parts outside the CDR3, is GAGVSQTPSNKVTEKGKYVELRCDPISGHTALYWYRQSLGQGPEFLIYFQGTGAADDSGLPNDRFFAVRPEGSVSTLKIQRTERGDSAVYLCASSLGYRGAPLHFGNGTRLTVT.

The CDR3 sequence is CASSSRDTIYEQYF. CDR3 in DNA: TGTGCCAGCAGTTCCAGGGACACCATATACGAGCAGTACTTC. The chain uses TRBV6-6 and TRBJ2-7; possible D gene TRBD1, 6 bases. V dropped 4 bases and J dropped 4 bases, with 14 bases sitting between them. CDR1 is MNHNY, CDR2 SVGAGI, per germline (reference sequence). The CDR3 is 14 amino acids.

This clone was detected a few times. V usage is TRBV9 and J usage is TRBJ2-5; D is perhaps TRBD2 (5 bases). The last part of the DNA fits TRBJ2-7 better; the J call may be wrong. The CDR3 loop spans 14 amino acids. The germline V gene has CDR1 SGDLS and CDR2 YYNGEE. The CDR3 bases are TGTGCCAGCAGCGTCACTAGTCGCTCCTACGAGCAGTACTTC. It yields the protein CASSVTSRSYEQYF.

This clone was found a few times. A single base separates this from a much larger clone, so it may be a read error. This chain joins TRBV6-5 and TRBJ1-3; 10 nucleotides agree with TRBD1. The CDR3 contains 14 residues. CDR1 is MNHEY, CDR2 SVGAGI, per germline. CDR3 region: CACSKRQGAYTIYF. In nucleotides, the CDR3 is TGTGCCTGCAGTAAGCGACAGGGGGCCTACACCATATATTTT.

J is TRBJ1-3 and V is TRBV18; TRBD1 is a possible D gene (6 bases). CDR1 and CDR2 from the germline V gene are KGHSH and LQKENI. CDR3 length equals 17 residues. Trimming removed 3 bases from V and 0 bases from J, with 15 bases in between. This CDR3 is CASSPRTVLYSGNTIYF. The DNA of the CDR3 is TGTGCCAGCTCACCTCGGACAGTCCTTTACTCTGGAAACACCATATATTTT.

This sequence joins TRBV4-2 and TRBJ2-7, with a possible D match to TRBD2 (6 bases). The V and J ends lost 4 bases and 0 bases respectively, with 13 bases between them. The CDR3 is 15 amino acids. Germline V gene lookup returns CDR1 LGHNA and CDR2 YNFKEQ. The CDR3: CASSRTRRDSYEQYF. The CDR3 DNA reads TGTGCCAGCAGCCGCACGCGGAGGGACTCCTACGAGCAGTACTTC.

This clone was seen more than once but under ten times. The chain has TRBV5-1 and TRBJ2-3; D tentatively fits TRBD1 or TRBD2 (6 bases each). Trimming removed 8 bases at V and 3 bases at J, with 16 bases between. Germline CDR1 and CDR2: SGHRS and YFSETQ. The CDR3 has 14 residues. CDR3 DNA: TGCGCCAGTTCGGGGGCGCGGAGTACAGATACGCAGTATTTT. Translated, it gives CASSGARSTDTQYF.

This chain uses TRBV6-5 with TRBJ1-1; 9 bases align to TRBD1. J lost 3 bases, V lost 2 bases, and 1 base had no gene match. Germline CDR1 MNHEY, CDR2 SVGAGI. The CDR3 spans 14 residues. The CDR3 protein is CASSYGTGYTEAFF. In DNA form, the CDR3 reads TGTGCCAGCAGTTACGGGACAGGGTACACTGAAGCTTTCTTT.

V usage is TRBV6-6 and J usage is TRBJ1-5; D remains unclear. Looked up from germline, CDR1 is MNHNY and CDR2 is SVGAGI (reference sequence). The CDR3 is made up of 15 amino acids. V lost 4 bases and J 0 bases, leaving 10 bases between the germline ends. CDR3 in DNA: TGTGCCAGCAGTTCCCATAGGGATAGCAATCAGCCCCAGCATTTT. It encodes CASSSHRDSNQPQHF.

The V gene is TRBV7-9, the J gene TRBJ1-2; 10 bases align to TRBD1. Germline V gene data show CDR1 as SEHNR and CDR2 as FQNEAQ (reference sequence). This CDR3 comprises 14 residues. The V gene end was trimmed by 5 bases and the J gene end by 4 bases; junction bases not matched to a gene: 4. The CDR3 coding sequence is TGTGCCAGCAGCCCAGGACAGGGGGTCTATGGCTACACCTTC. Translating it yields CASSPGQGVYGYTF. Full variable domain (missing parts from reference TRBV7-9 and TRBJ1-2): DTGVSQNPRHKITKRGQNVTFRCDPISEHNRLYWYRQTLGQGPEFLTYFQNEAQLEKSRLLSDRFSAERPKGSFSTLEIQRTEQGDSAMYLCASSPGQGVYGYTFGSGTRLTVV.

Judged by abundance, this clone is medium-sized. The rearrangement links TRBV19 to TRBJ2-7, with 10 bases lining up with TRBD2. The CDR3 is made up of 15 amino acids. CDR1 is LNHDA, CDR2 SQIVND, per germline (reference sequence). J gave up 2 bases and V 4 bases, and 5 bases lay outside the gene matches. In DNA form, the CDR3 reads TGTGCCAGTAGTAGATCACTAGCGGGAACCTACGAGCAGTACTTC. It translates to CASSRSLAGTYEQYF. The full variable domain, in which reference TRBV19 and TRBJ2-7 provide the parts outside the CDR3, is DGGITQSPKYLFRKEGQNVTLSCEQNLNHDAMYWYRQDPGQGLRLIYYSQIVNDFQKGDIAEGYSVSREKKESFPLTVTSAQKNPTAFYLCASSRSLAGTYEQYFGPGTRLTVT.

Regarding this clone: A junction end diverges from the germline sequence, so it may reflect a read error. The V and J genes are TRBV7-3 and TRBJ2-1; D might be TRBD2 (5 bases). The CDR3 spans 14 residues. Germline CDR1 reads SGHTA; CDR2 reads FQGTGA. Written as DNA, the CDR3 is TGTGCCAGCAGCTTTGGTCTAGCTTGGAATGAGCGGTTCTTC. Translation gives CASSFGLAWNERFF.

This clone was seen a handful of times. The chain is built from TRBV9 and TRBJ2-1, with D unclear. The germline gives CDR1 SGDLS, CDR2 YYNGEE. Deletions cut 0 bases from V and 6 bases from J, with 13 bases between. This CDR3 contains 15 residues. The chain's CDR3 is CASSVVPDSPNEQFF. The CDR3, as DNA: TGTGCCAGCAGCGTAGTTCCAGATTCTCCCAATGAGCAGTTCTTC.

The chain joins TRBV5-6 to TRBJ1-1, with a possible D match to TRBD1 (5 bases). Germline lookup yields CDR1 SGHDT and CDR2 YYEEEE. V lost 8 bases and J 5 bases, leaving 16 bases between the germline ends. The CDR3 contains 13 residues. In nucleotides, the CDR3 is TGTGCCAGTCCGCAGGGTATAGGGACTGAAGCTTTCTTT. This gives the protein CASPQGIGTEAFF.

The CDR3 reads CASSWGLGGVTDTQYF. In DNA, the CDR3 is TGTGCCAGCAGCTGGGGACTAGGAGGGGTCACAGATACGCAGTATTTT. V and J are TRBV7-2 and TRBJ2-3; 8 nucleotides match TRBD2. This CDR3 comprises 16 residues. Germline V gives CDR1 SGHTA, CDR2 FQGNSA. Germline trimming cut 4 bases from V and 2 bases from J; bases unmatched to any gene: 8.

The DNA of the CDR3 is TGTGCCAGCAGGAAGGACAGGGGACACTACGAGCAGTACTTC. As protein: CASRKDRGHYEQYF. This sequence joins TRBV2 and TRBJ2-7; 9 bases are a match to TRBD1. The germline gives CDR1 SNHLY, CDR2 FYNNEI. There are 14 residues in the CDR3. Trimming at V came to 6 bases and at J to 3 bases, leaving 6 bases not matched to a gene.

This clone was recorded only once. The V call is TRBV10-3, the J call TRBJ1-1; TRBD1 aligns across 9 bases. Germline V lookup: CDR1 ENHRY, CDR2 SYGVKD. This CDR3 contains 15 residues. The ends lost 0 bases at V and 6 bases at J; junction bases unmatched: 5. The CDR3 sequence is CAISESGTGLAEAFF. The CDR3 DNA is TGTGCCATCAGTGAGTCGGGGACAGGGTTAGCTGAAGCTTTCTTT.

By sample share, this clone is medium-sized. J is TRBJ1-4 and V is TRBV4-2, with TRBD1 as a possible D gene (5 bases). V dropped 0 bases and J dropped 2 bases, with 7 bases sitting between them. This CDR3 is built from 15 residues. Germline V CDR1 and CDR2: LGHNA, YNFKEQ. CDR3 DNA sequence: TGTGCCAGCAGCCAAGATGGGGGTACTAATGAAAAACTGTTTTTT. Protein sequence: CASSQDGGTNEKLFF.

There are a few counts of this clone. This sequence joins TRBV5-4 and TRBJ2-3; TRBD2 might be the D (5 bases). The germline V gene encodes CDR1 SGHNT and CDR2 YYREEE (reference sequence). The CDR3 loop spans 14 amino acids. V lost 4 bases and J 6 bases, leaving 15 bases between the germline ends. The CDR3 DNA is TGTGCCAGCAGCGGGAGTCGTCGAGCCGATACGCAGTATTTT. Amino acids: CASSGSRRADTQYF.

This clone was seen a handful of times. This chain uses TRBV18 with TRBJ1-1; a possible D gene is TRBD1 (5 bases). The CDR3 has 12 amino acids. Trimming stripped 4 bases from V and 6 bases from J, with 9 bases between. The germline V gene has CDR1 KGHSH and CDR2 LQKENI. The CDR3 sequence is CASSQDRAEAFF. For the CDR3, the DNA is TGTGCCAGCTCACAAGACAGAGCTGAAGCTTTCTTT.

This chain joins TRBV7-9 and TRBJ2-2; D remains ambiguous. V dropped 8 bases and J dropped 6 bases, with 7 bases sitting between them. CDR3 length: 11 residues. Germline V gene sequence: CDR1 SEHNR, CDR2 FQNEAQ (reference sequence). The CDR3 bases are TGTGCCAGCCAGAAGCCCGGGGAGCTGTTTTTT. The encoded protein is CASQKPGELFF. Combining the CDR3 with reference TRBV7-9 and TRBJ2-2 gives the whole variable domain DTGVSQNPRHKITKRGQNVTFRCDPISEHNRLYWYRQTLGQGPEFLTYFQNEAQLEKSRLLSDRFSAERPKGSFSTLEIQRTEQGDSAMYLCASQKPGELFFGEGSRLTVL.

This sequence joins TRBV7-9 and TRBJ1-6; 8 bases are a match to TRBD1. The length of the CDR3 is 16 residues. After removal of 3 bases from V and 5 bases from J, the junction contained 6 bases not matched to a gene. The germline gives CDR1 SEHNR, CDR2 FQNEAQ (reference sequence). The CDR3 here is CASSLDAGGDNSPLHF. In DNA, the CDR3 is TGTGCCAGCAGCTTGGACGCAGGGGGCGATAATTCACCCCTCCACTTT.

This clone was observed a few times. The chain is built from TRBV5-1 and TRBJ1-1; D uncertain. V lost 0 bases and J lost 1, with 4 bases in between. The CDR3 is 13 residues long. The germline gives CDR1 SGHRS, CDR2 YFSETQ. For the CDR3, the DNA is TGCGCCAGCAGCTTGGCTTGGAACACTGAAGCTTTCTTT. This encodes CASSLAWNTEAFF. The full variable domain, with the rest looked up from reference TRBV5-1 and TRBJ1-1, is KAGVTQTPRYLIKTRGQQVTLSCSPISGHRSVSWYQQTPGQGLQFLFEYFSETQRNKGNFPGRFSGRQFSNSRSEMNVSTLELGDSALYLCASSLAWNTEAFFGQGTRLTVV.

This clone was picked up a small number of times. CDR3 amino acids: CASSQGHPYRYGWPQHF. The DNA of the CDR3 is TGTGCCAGCAGCCAGGGACACCCTTATAGGTACGGATGGCCCCAGCATTTT. The rearrangement uses TRBV5-5 and TRBJ1-5; weak D call: TRBD1 (6 bases). The ends were cut back, 4 bases at V and 9 bases at J, with 26 bases in the middle. The CDR3 runs 17 residues. Per germline, CDR1 SGHKS and CDR2 YYEKEE (reference sequence). Based on the CDR3 plus reference TRBV5-5 and TRBJ1-5, the full variable domain is DAGVTQSPTHLIKTRGQQVTLRCSPISGHKSVSWYQQVLGQGPQFIFQYYEKEERGRGNFPDRFSARQFPNYSSELNVNALLLGDSALYLCASSQGHPYRYGWPQHFGDGTRLSIL.

The chain couples TRBV5-1 to TRBJ2-1; unclear D gene. CDR3 length: 14 amino acids. Germline lookup yields CDR1 SGHRS and CDR2 YFSETQ. V was trimmed by 4 bases and J by 7 bases, leaving 15 bases between them. The CDR3 reads CASSDPGSPNEQFF. The CDR3 coding sequence is TGCGCCAGCAGCGACCCCGGATCCCCTAATGAGCAGTTCTTC.

This chain joins TRBV5-5 and TRBJ2-7; unclear D gene. Germline values: CDR1 SGHKS, CDR2 YYEKEE (reference sequence). V was clipped by 2 bases and J by 3 bases, with 15 bases between them. The CDR3 runs to 15 residues. The CDR3 loop reads CASSFAPDGYYEQYF. In DNA form, the CDR3 reads TGTGCCAGCAGCTTCGCCCCGGACGGTTACTACGAGCAGTACTTC. The complete variable domain, with remaining parts taken from reference TRBV5-5 and TRBJ2-7, reads DAGVTQSPTHLIKTRGQQVTLRCSPISGHKSVSWYQQVLGQGPQFIFQYYEKEERGRGNFPDRFSARQFPNYSSELNVNALLLGDSALYLCASSFAPDGYYEQYFGPGTRLTVT.